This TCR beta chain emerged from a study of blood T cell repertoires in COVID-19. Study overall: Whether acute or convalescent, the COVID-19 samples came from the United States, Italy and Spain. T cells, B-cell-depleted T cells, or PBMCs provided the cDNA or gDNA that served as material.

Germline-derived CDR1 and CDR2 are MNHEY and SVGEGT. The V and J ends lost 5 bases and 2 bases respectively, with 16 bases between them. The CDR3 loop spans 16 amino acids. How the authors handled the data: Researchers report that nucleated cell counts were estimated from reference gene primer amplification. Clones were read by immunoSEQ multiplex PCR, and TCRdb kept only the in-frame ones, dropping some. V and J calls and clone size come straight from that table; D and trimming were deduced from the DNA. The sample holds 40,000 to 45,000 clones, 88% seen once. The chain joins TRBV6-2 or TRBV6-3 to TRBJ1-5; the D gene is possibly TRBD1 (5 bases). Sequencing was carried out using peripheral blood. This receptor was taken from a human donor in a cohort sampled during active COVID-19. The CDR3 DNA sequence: TGTGCCAGCAGTACTCAGGGATTAGTAGGCAATCAGCCCCAGCATTTT. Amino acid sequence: CASSTQGLVGNQPQHF.